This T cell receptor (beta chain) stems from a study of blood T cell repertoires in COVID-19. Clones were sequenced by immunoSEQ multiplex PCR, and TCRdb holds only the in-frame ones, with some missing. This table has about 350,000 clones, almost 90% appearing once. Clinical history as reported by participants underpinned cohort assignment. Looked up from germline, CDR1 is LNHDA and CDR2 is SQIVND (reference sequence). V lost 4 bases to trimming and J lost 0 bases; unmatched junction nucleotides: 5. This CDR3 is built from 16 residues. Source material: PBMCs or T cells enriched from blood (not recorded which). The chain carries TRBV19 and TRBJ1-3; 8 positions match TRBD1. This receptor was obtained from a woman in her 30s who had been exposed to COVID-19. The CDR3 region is CASSRGQARSGNTIYF. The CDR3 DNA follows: TGTGCCAGTAGTAGGGGACAGGCACGCTCTGGAAACACCATATATTTT.